This record covers a single T cell receptor beta chain. This clone has a single count. Its antigen is still unknown. Base qualities are missing; no much larger clone stands one base away. These data are taken from a study of blood T cell repertoires in COVID-19 (dated by TCRdb to the early 2020s). Background on the whole study: Samples from collaborators originated in the United States, Italy and Spain and spanned both the acute and convalescent phases of COVID-19. The material from the prospective study consisted of cDNA or gDNA derived from T cells, B-cell-depleted T cells, or PBMCs. Deeply sampled blood TCRbeta repertoires from subjects exposed to, actively infected with, or recovered from COVID-19 were included in the dataset. A freely available public database, intended as a resource for researchers studying the immune response to SARS-CoV-2, is where the repertoires were released. Samples were obtained from the ongoing ImmuneRACE study (first 160 participants) and from 950 to 1,500 subjects provided by 6 global collaborators. Sample metadata almost always included a de-identified subject ID, COVID-19 status, age in years and sex. Where available, HLA class I and class II types were taken from metadata supplied by the sample provider and were not determined by assay-based typing.

CDR1 MDHEN and CDR2 SYDVKM were looked up in the germline V gene. V and J are truncated by 7 bases and 5 bases respectively, leaving an intervening sequence of 8 bases. From the cysteine up to the phenylalanine, the CDR3 has a length of 12 residues. CDR3 DNA is the only sequence kept; it has 36 bases, read in frame from the first base. Summary of the overall study and its limitations: Clinical and demographic metadata were provided uncurated, with the amount varying by source and participant.

TCRbeta CDR3 regions were amplified from genomic DNA using the immunoSEQ Assay, a bias-controlled multiplex PCR. The original methods were these. The number of nucleated cells in each sample was estimated from the amplification of reference gene primers within the assay. To quantify the absolute abundance of each unique TCRbeta CDR3 rearrangement, sequence reads were collapsed and filtered. For each sample, productive Simpson clonality was calculated by taking the square root of Simpson's diversity index across productive rearrangements. Imported from immuneACCESS, the table was reduced by TCRdb to in-frame sequences with V and J called. These copies leave out some clones; in studies compared against another copy, an unresolved V gene accounts for under half, and the cause of the remainder is not known. V and J calls and clone size are as listed in that table; D and trimming were resolved from the DNA. A total of 250,000 to 300,000 clones appear in this sample, about 87% of them only once. The ten largest clones add up to 10% to 13% of the sample.

In Seattle, one collaborating source enrolled patients while the infection was active and tracked those patients longitudinally over the course of disease. Each collaborating institution followed its own protocols to collect whole blood in K2EDTA tubes. For TCRbeta analysis, collaborators shipped samples as frozen whole blood, isolated PBMCs, or DNA extracted from either of those sample types. The chain is made from TRBV28 and TRBJ2-2, and the D gene may be TRBD1, 5 bases matching. What was sequenced was peripheral blood. The receptor comes from a woman aged 70-85 years with COVID-19, enrolled during active disease. DNA sequence: TGTGCCAGCACCCGGACAACCGGGGAGCTGTTTTTT. This is translated as CASTRTTGELFF.